This T cell receptor (beta chain) was observed in a study of T cell responses to AZD1222 COVID-19 vaccine. About this clone itself: The antigen remains unidentified.

Overall study results and limits: Vaccine-associated CD4 TCRs ranged over spike, dominating at 160-218 and 743-854. The donor group comprised mostly white British people and more females; the analysis possibly underestimated clonal diversity. Breadth and depth of Spike-specific TCRs rose after two AZD1222 doses.

Using immunoSEQ multiplex PCR, the repertoire was profiled, and TCRdb retains in-frame clones only, with some absent. Of about 99,000 clones listed, 88% are singletons. The ends were cut back, 6 bases at V and 0 bases at J, with 5 bases in the middle. Germline CDR1 LGHDT, CDR2 YNNKEL (reference sequence). CDR3 length equals 12 residues. The sample consisted of peripheral blood, taken on day 0 of AZD1222 vaccination. The chain employs TRBV3-1 (or the pseudogene TRBV3-2) and TRBJ1-1, with D unresolved. This receptor was taken from an adult in good health. The CDR3 here is CASSWVNTEAFF. CDR3 nucleotide sequence: TGTGCCAGCAGTTGGGTGAACACTGAAGCTTTCTTT.